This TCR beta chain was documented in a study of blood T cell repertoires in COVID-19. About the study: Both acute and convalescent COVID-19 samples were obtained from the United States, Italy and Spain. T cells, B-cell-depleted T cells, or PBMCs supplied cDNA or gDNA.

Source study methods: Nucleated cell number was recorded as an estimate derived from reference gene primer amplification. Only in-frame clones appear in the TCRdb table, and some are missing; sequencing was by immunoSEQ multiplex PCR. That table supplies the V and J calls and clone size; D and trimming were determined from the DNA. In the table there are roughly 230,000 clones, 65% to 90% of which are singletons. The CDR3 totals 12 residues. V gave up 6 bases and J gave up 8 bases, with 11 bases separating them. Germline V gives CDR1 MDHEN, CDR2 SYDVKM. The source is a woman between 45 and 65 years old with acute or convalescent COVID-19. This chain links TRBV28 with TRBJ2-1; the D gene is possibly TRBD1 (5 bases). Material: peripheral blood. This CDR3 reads CASRTQGHEQFF. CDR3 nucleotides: TGTGCCAGCAGGACGCAGGGCCATGAGCAGTTCTTC.